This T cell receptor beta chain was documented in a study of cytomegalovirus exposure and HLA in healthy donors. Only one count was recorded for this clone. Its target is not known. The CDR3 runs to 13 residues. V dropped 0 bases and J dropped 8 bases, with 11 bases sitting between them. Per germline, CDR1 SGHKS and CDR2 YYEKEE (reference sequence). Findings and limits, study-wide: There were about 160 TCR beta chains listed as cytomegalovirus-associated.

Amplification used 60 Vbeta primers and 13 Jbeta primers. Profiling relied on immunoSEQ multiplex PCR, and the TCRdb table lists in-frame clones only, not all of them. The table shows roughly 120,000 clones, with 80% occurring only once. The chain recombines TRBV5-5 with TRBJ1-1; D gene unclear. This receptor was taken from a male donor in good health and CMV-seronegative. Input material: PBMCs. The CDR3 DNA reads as TGTGCCAGCAGCTTGGGACTGTTTGACGAAGCTTTCTTT. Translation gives CASSLGLFDEAFF.